One sample yielded the 30 T cell receptor beta chains listed below, sequenced in a study of regulatory T cells in long-lasting Graves disease (TCRdb year 2021). Sample time point, as interpreted from the label and publication: persistent/refractory GD, antithyroid drugs over 5 years with positive TRAb. For both TCR sequencing and RNA sequencing, RNA was extracted from PBMCs using TRIzol. The receptor library was made with multiplex PCR. Sequencing took place on an Illumina HiSeq 4000. TCR beta libraries were built with iRepertoire HTBI primers and Arm-PCR amplification of CDR3 regions. The public reads were run again by TCRdb, first through fastp at Q25 and then through MiXCR, and only productive beta chains were kept. Each record represents a unique CDR3 protein, reported with the most common genes and DNA among its rows. For this sample there are around 500,000 distinct CDR3 sequences; roughly 20% appear just once. The top ten clonotypes cover about 7.8% of the sample.

The sample in question was peripheral blood mononuclear cells (PBMCs), obtained when the disease was refractory, from a patient treated with antithyroid drugs. The receptors stem from a female donor with Graves disease.

This clonotype has more than one count but fewer than ten. The chain employs TRBV27 and TRBJ2-1, with 12 bases fitting TRBD2. The CDR3 contains 18 residues. The germline V gene encodes CDR1 MNHEY and CDR2 SMNVEV (reference sequence). V dropped 2 bases and J dropped 4; count of bases not matched to a gene: 9. The CDR3 loop is CASSLRPTSGRLYNEQFF. DNA for the CDR3: TGTGCCAGCAGTTTACGGCCCACTAGCGGGAGGCTGTACAATGAGCAGTTCTTC.

This clonotype has a single count. The rearrangement links TRBV4-2 to TRBJ1-1; a weak D match, TRBD1 (5 bases). Germline V lookup: CDR1 LGHNA, CDR2 YNFKEQ. This CDR3 region has 17 residues. Trimming shortened V by 0 bases and J by 1 base, and 15 bases separated the two germline ends. The CDR3 loop is CASSQDRGARENTEAFF. CDR3 DNA: TGTGCCAGCAGCCAAGATAGAGGCGCCAGGGAGAACACTGAAGCTTTCTTT.

This clonotype was detected only a few times. In DNA, the CDR3 is TGTGCCACCAGTGACGCGAAGCTAGTTGGGTCCCAGTACTTC. Protein sequence: CATSDAKLVGSQYF. The rearrangement joins TRBV24-1 to TRBJ2-4; D call uncertain. Looked up from germline, CDR1 is KGHDR and CDR2 is SFDVKD. CDR3 length: 14 residues. The germline V and J ends were trimmed by 4 bases and 13 bases, with 19 bases remaining between them.

The CDR3 region is CASSFKSSGNTIYF. CDR3 DNA sequence: TGTGCCAGTAGTTTCAAGAGCTCTGGAAACACCATATATTTT. V and J are TRBV19 and TRBJ1-3; D gene unclear. The CDR3 is 14 residues long. V lost 5 bases to trimming and J lost 0 bases, with 8 bases between them. The germline V gene has CDR1 LNHDA and CDR2 SQIVND (reference sequence).

This clonotype was seen more than once but under ten times. J is TRBJ2-7 and V is TRBV5-1; TRBD2 might be the D (6 bases). V gave up 4 bases and J gave up 5 bases, with 16 bases separating them. Per germline, CDR1 SGHRS and CDR2 YFSETQ. The CDR3 contains 14 residues. CDR3 in amino acids: CASSDRDSLDEQYF. CDR3 coding DNA: TGCGCCAGCAGCGACCGGGACTCGCTAGACGAGCAGTACTTC.

About this clonotype itself: This likely stems from a read error, as it lies one base from a far larger clone. This chain links TRBV28 with TRBJ2-7, with 7 bases lining up with TRBD1. Germline CDR1 MDHEN, CDR2 SYDVKM. The CDR3 is 15 amino acids. The J segment lost 9 bases and the V segment lost 3 bases, leaving 14 bases of the junction unmatched. Written as DNA, the CDR3 is TGTGCCAGCAGTTTGAGACAGGGCGCCTTGAGAGCGCAGTACTTC. This translates into CASSLRQGALRAQYF.

The gene calls are TRBV14 and TRBJ2-3; tentatively, D is TRBD2 (7 bases). The CDR3 is 17 amino acids. The ends were cut back, 3 bases at V and 7 bases at J, with 23 bases in the middle. Germline loops: CDR1 SGHDN, CDR2 FVKESK. The CDR3 region is CASSHHFGGAQTNTQYF. In DNA, the CDR3 is TGTGCCAGCAGCCACCACTTTGGGGGGGCTCAGACAAATACGCAGTATTTT.

The chain carries TRBV11-2 and TRBJ2-1; maybe TRBD2 (6 bases). This CDR3 region has 12 residues. Between the trimmed V and J ends, which lost 5 bases and 11 bases, there was a span of 13 bases. CDR1 is SGHAT, CDR2 FQNNGV, per germline. This CDR3 is CASSALGTQQFF. The CDR3 nucleotides are TGTGCCAGCAGCGCACTCGGGACTCAGCAGTTCTTC.

The chain carries TRBV6-1 and TRBJ2-6, with TRBD2 matching over 8 bases. This CDR3 is built from 23 residues. With 7 bases clipped from V and 2 bases from J, the junction kept 28 bases outside the gene matches. Germline V lookup: CDR1 MNHNS, CDR2 SASEGT. The CDR3 DNA reads TGTGCCAGCACCTCCCTGGGGGAACCCATAAGCCGTGGCGGGAGGACTGGGGCCAACGTCCTGACTTTC. Protein product: CASTSLGEPISRGGRTGANVLTF.

This chain connects TRBV6-1 to TRBJ2-7; 11 nucleotides match TRBD2. The germline gives CDR1 MNHNS, CDR2 SASEGT. This CDR3 has 14 residues. Losses at the gene ends were 6 bases for V and 6 bases for J; bases not matched to a gene: 7. The CDR3 sequence: CASRTTSGKSEQYF. The CDR3 DNA sequence: TGTGCCAGCAGAACGACTAGCGGGAAAAGCGAGCAGTACTTC.

Notes on this clonotype: With only one base between it and a far larger clone, this is likely a read error. The conserved phenylalanine or tryptophan is not found at the CDR3 terminus, so this likely reflects a read error. In DNA, the CDR3 is TGTGCCAGCAGTTACCGAGGGGGACCCCTCTACGAGCAGTACTCC. Residues: CASSYRGGPLYEQYS. The chain has TRBV6-9 and TRBJ2-7, with D possibly matching TRBD1 (6 bases). V shed 3 bases and J shed 3 bases, with 15 bases lying between them. The CDR3 runs 15 residues. The germline V gene has CDR1 MNHGY and CDR2 SVAAGI.

In its sample, this clonotype was seen many times. The chain links TRBV15 to TRBJ1-4; D unresolved. The germline gives CDR1 LNHNV, CDR2 YYDKDF (reference sequence). V lost 0 bases, J lost 0 bases, and 8 bases lay in between. The CDR3 has 16 amino acids. CDR3 sequence: CATSRETIATNEKLFF. The CDR3 region has the DNA TGTGCCACCAGCAGAGAGACGATCGCAACTAATGAAAAACTGTTTTTT.

On this clonotype itself: One end of the junction fails to match germline, which may point to a read error. This chain joins TRBV6-1 and TRBJ2-7; D might be TRBD1 or TRBD2, each matching 6 bases. The CDR3 sequence is 14 residues long. Germline V CDR1 and CDR2: MNHNS, SASEGT. CDR3 protein: CASRRAGDSYGQYF. CDR3 nucleotides: TGTGCCAGCAGGAGAGCAGGGGACTCCTACGGGCAGTACTTC.

This clonotype was observed at least ten times. Relative to the germline gene, one junction end is altered; a read error may explain this. The chain carries TRBV5-1 and TRBJ2-2; the D gene is possibly TRBD2 (5 bases). CDR3 length: 15 amino acids. The V gene's germline CDR1 is SGHRS and CDR2 YFSETQ. The CDR3 spells CASSLSSGKTGELFF. The CDR3 DNA is TGTGCCAGCAGCTTATCCAGCGGCAAGACCGGGGAGCTGTTTTTT. The whole variable domain, remainder taken from reference TRBV5-1 and TRBJ2-2, is KAGVTQTPRYLIKTRGQQVTLSCSPISGHRSVSWYQQTPGQGLQFLFEYFSETQRNKGNFPGRFSGRQFSNSRSEMNVSTLELGDSALYLCASSLSSGKTGELFFGEGSRLTVL.

This chain uses TRBV28 with TRBJ1-5; the D gene is possibly TRBD1 (5 bases). Germline lookup yields CDR1 MDHEN and CDR2 SYDVKM. With 4 bases removed from V and 5 bases from J, the gap between germline ends came to 12 bases. The CDR3 sequence is 14 residues long. CDR3 loop: CASSSRDVDQPQHF. CDR3 bases: TGTGCCAGCAGTTCCCGGGACGTTGATCAGCCCCAGCATTTT.

The chain employs TRBV11-2 and TRBJ2-2; perhaps D is TRBD1 or TRBD2 (5 bases each). This CDR3 spans 15 amino acids. Germline CDR1 reads SGHAT; CDR2 reads FQNNGV. V was shortened by 2 bases and J by 4 bases, with 11 bases between the two germline ends. The CDR3 nucleotides read TGTGCCAGCAGCTTAAATTTTGGGGGCACCGGGGAGCTGTTTTTT. This encodes CASSLNFGGTGELFF.

Only a few counts were recorded for this clonotype. V is TRBV29-1 and J is TRBJ2-7; maybe TRBD1 (6 bases). The CDR3 runs to 14 residues. Germline-derived CDR1 and CDR2 are SQVTM and ANQGSEA. V gave up 7 bases and J gave up 1 base, with 17 bases separating them. The CDR3 here is CSAIAGVTSYEQYF. The CDR3 nucleotides are TGCAGCGCAATAGCAGGGGTCACGTCCTACGAGCAGTACTTC.

The V call is TRBV27, the J call TRBJ2-1; tentative D call: TRBD1 (6 bases). Germline V lookup: CDR1 MNHEY, CDR2 SMNVEV (reference sequence). The CDR3 consists of 15 residues. V was clipped by 2 bases and J by 6 bases, with 14 bases between them. CDR3 in DNA: TGTGCCAGCAGTTTAATCCAGGGGCAATGCAATGAGCAGTTCTTC. Its protein product is CASSLIQGQCNEQFF.

This clonotype was seen at least ten times. The CDR3 region is CASSPRTGWQPQHF. The CDR3 DNA follows: TGTGCCAGCAGTCCACGGACAGGGTGGCAGCCCCAGCATTTT. The V and J genes are TRBV12-3 or TRBV12-4 and TRBJ1-5; 8 bases fit TRBD1. The CDR3 consists of 14 residues. The V segment lost 5 bases and the J segment 7 bases; nucleotides outside the gene matches: 7.

The chain recombines TRBV28 with TRBJ2-1; 7 bases align to TRBD2. Germline CDR1 reads MDHEN; CDR2 reads SYDVKM. The CDR3 extends over 17 amino acids. V shed 4 bases, J shed 4 bases, and the junction held 13 bases outside the gene matches. The CDR3 region is CASSSLWGGERYNEQFF. For the CDR3, the DNA is TGTGCCAGCAGTTCCCTTTGGGGGGGGGAACGTTACAATGAGCAGTTCTTC.

The chain links TRBV28 to TRBJ2-1, with D unresolved. The CDR3 extends over 10 amino acids. The V end lost 6 bases, the J end lost 9 bases, and 6 bases lay between the germline ends. Germline assignment: CDR1 MDHEN and CDR2 SYDVKM. The CDR3 reads CASSLSEQFF. CDR3 in DNA: TGTGCCAGCAGCCTCAGTGAGCAGTTCTTC.

This clonotype was counted ten times or more. The CDR3: CSVEDTGELFF. For the CDR3, the DNA is TGCAGCGTTGAAGACACCGGGGAGCTGTTTTTT. This chain connects TRBV29-1 to TRBJ2-2; no reliable D call. Germline V gives CDR1 SQVTM, CDR2 ANQGSEA. Trimming cost V 0 bases and J 4 bases, with 0 bases left between them. The CDR3 spans 11 residues.

This clonotype was seen many times. The V and J genes are TRBV6-5 and TRBJ2-7; TRBD1 aligns across 8 bases. The CDR3 is 14 amino acids. J was trimmed by 9 bases and V by 4 bases; bases with no gene match: 11. CDR1 and CDR2 from the germline V gene are MNHEY and SVGAGI. The CDR3 coding sequence is TGTGCCAGCAGTTCTACAGGGGGGAAGGAGGGGCAGTACTTC. The encoded protein is CASSSTGGKEGQYF.

The CDR3 region is CASSQHRVEETQYF. CDR3 coding DNA: TGCGCCAGCAGCCAGCACAGGGTTGAGGAGACCCAGTACTTC. The chain employs TRBV4-1 and TRBJ2-5, with D perhaps matching TRBD1 (6 bases). In germline, CDR1 is MGHRA, CDR2 YSYEKL. This CDR3 has 14 residues. V lost 3 bases to trimming and J lost 5 bases, with 13 bases between them.

There are a few counts of this clonotype. The chain has TRBV14 and TRBJ2-7; D gene unclear. This CDR3 spans 13 amino acids. Germline-derived CDR1 and CDR2 are SGHDN and FVKESK. V was clipped by 3 bases and J by 2 bases, with 8 bases between them. The CDR3 region is CASSQDNAYEQYF. In DNA form, the CDR3 reads TGTGCCAGCAGCCAGGATAACGCCTACGAGCAGTACTTC.

This clonotype has only a few counts. V is TRBV19 and J is TRBJ2-7; 9 positions agree with TRBD1. The V gene's germline CDR1 is LNHDA and CDR2 SQIVND (reference sequence). The V and J ends lost 5 bases and 5 bases, in that order; junction bases with no gene match: 7. CDR3 length: 14 residues. CDR3 loop: CASSDRDRDNEQYF. CDR3 coding DNA: TGTGCCAGTAGTGACCGGGACAGGGATAACGAGCAGTACTTC.

The V and J genes are TRBV27 and TRBJ2-7; TRBD1 is a possible D gene (6 bases). The CDR3 length is 14 residues. V was clipped by 11 bases and J by 4 bases, with 21 bases between them. The germline V gene has CDR1 MNHEY and CDR2 SMNVEV (reference sequence). The CDR3 reads CASVSEQGRYEQYF. The CDR3 DNA follows: TGTGCCTCAGTATCCGAACAGGGTCGTTACGAGCAGTACTTC.

The table lists this clonotype with a few counts. J is TRBJ1-2 and V is TRBV5-1; D gene ambiguous. Between the trimmed V and J ends, which lost 1 base and 0 bases, there was a span of 16 bases. CDR1 is SGHRS and CDR2 is YFSETQ in the germline V gene. This CDR3 contains 17 residues. The CDR3 sequence: CASSLSVVGHTNYGYTF. CDR3 nucleotides: TGCGCCAGCAGCTTGTCGGTCGTTGGGCACACTAACTATGGCTACACCTTC.

The chain has TRBV10-3 and TRBJ1-2; no firm D call. Germline loops: CDR1 ENHRY, CDR2 SYGVKD. The CDR3 extends over 13 amino acids. V was shortened by 0 bases and J by 5 bases, with 7 bases between the two germline ends. CDR3 amino acids: CAISESADYGYTF. The CDR3 DNA is TGTGCCATCAGTGAGTCGGCCGATTATGGCTACACCTTC.

This clonotype showed up many times. The chain employs TRBV7-2 and TRBJ2-5, with 8 bases aligning to TRBD1. In germline, CDR1 is SGHTA, CDR2 FQGNSA. CDR3 length equals 14 residues. The junction had 3 bases not matched to a gene; V was cut back by 5 bases and J by 1 base. The CDR3 spells CASSRTGFQETQYF. CDR3 bases: TGTGCCAGCAGCAGGACAGGGTTCCAAGAGACCCAGTACTTC.